This T cell receptor (beta chain) was documented in a study of blood T cell repertoires in COVID-19. The wider study: Acute and convalescent COVID-19 specimens originated in the United States, Italy and Spain. PBMCs, B-cell-depleted T cells, or T cells provided the cDNA or gDNA that made up the material.

Per the authors' pipeline: Estimated nucleated cell counts came from reference gene primer amplification. Sequencing was performed with immunoSEQ multiplex PCR; in TCRdb, only in-frame clones are kept and a portion is missing. The V and J calls and clone size are taken from that table; D and trimming were inferred from the DNA. The sample carries roughly 250,000 clones, around nine tenths recorded once. This CDR3 has 14 amino acids. With V trimmed by 4 bases and J by 6 bases, 8 bases remained unmatched. CDR1 is SGHDT and CDR2 is YYEEEE in the germline V gene. This chain uses TRBV5-6 with TRBJ1-1, with 8 bases that match TRBD1. The specimen sequenced was peripheral blood. This TCR derives from a woman in her thirties or forties who had recovered from COVID-19. This CDR3 reads CASSRGQGRAEAFF. CDR3 DNA sequence: TGTGCCAGCAGCCGCGGACAGGGACGGGCTGAAGCTTTCTTT.